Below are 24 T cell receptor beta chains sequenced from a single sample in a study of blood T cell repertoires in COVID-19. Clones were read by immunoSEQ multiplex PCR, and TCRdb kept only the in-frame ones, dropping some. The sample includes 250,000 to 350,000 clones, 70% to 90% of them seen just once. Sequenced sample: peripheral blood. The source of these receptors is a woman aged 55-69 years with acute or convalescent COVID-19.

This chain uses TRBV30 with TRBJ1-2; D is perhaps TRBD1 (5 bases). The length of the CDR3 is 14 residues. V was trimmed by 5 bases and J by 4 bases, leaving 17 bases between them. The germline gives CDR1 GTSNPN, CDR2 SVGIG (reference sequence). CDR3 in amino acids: CAWDRWAGRYGYTF. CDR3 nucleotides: TGTGCCTGGGATCGCTGGGCAGGGCGCTATGGCTACACCTTC.

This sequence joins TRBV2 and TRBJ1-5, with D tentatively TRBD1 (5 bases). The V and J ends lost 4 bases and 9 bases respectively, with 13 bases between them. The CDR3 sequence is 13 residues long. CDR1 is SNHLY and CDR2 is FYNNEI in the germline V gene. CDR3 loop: CASSVRVDSPQHF. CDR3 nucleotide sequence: TGTGCCAGCAGTGTCAGGGTTGATTCGCCCCAGCATTTT.

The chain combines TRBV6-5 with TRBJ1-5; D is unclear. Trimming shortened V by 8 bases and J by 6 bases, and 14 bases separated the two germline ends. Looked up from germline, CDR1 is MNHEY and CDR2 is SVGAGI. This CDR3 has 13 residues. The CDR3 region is CASARELGQPQHF. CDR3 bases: TGTGCCAGCGCCCGGGAACTGGGTCAGCCCCAGCATTTT.

CDR3: CASSRLAGPNEQFF. The CDR3, as DNA: TGTGCCAGCAGCCGGCTAGCGGGGCCCAATGAGCAGTTCTTC. The chain links TRBV3-1 (or the pseudogene TRBV3-2) to TRBJ2-1; 9 positions match TRBD2. The V and J ends lost 4 bases and 6 bases, in that order; junction bases with no gene match: 4. The CDR3 loop spans 14 amino acids. Germline V gene sequence: CDR1 LGHDT, CDR2 YNNKEL (reference sequence).

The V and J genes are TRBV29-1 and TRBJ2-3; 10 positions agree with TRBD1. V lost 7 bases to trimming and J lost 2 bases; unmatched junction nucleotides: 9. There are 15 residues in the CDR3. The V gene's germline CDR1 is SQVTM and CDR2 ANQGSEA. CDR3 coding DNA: TGCAGCGCCCACCCGACAGGGGGCTTCACAGATACGCAGTATTTT. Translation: CSAHPTGGFTDTQYF.

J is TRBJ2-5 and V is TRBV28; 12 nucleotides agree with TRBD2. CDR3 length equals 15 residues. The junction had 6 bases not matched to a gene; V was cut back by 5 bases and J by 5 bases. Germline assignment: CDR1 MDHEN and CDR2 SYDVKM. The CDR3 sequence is CASSQGLAGQETQYF. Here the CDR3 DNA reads TGTGCCAGCAGTCAAGGACTAGCGGGGCAGGAGACCCAGTACTTC.

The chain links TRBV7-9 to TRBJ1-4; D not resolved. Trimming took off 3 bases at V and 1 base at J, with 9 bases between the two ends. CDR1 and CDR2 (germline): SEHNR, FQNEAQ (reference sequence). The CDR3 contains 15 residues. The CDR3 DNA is TGTGCCAGCAGCTTTAGTCTCGGAACTAATGAAAAACTGTTTTTT. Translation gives CASSFSLGTNEKLFF.

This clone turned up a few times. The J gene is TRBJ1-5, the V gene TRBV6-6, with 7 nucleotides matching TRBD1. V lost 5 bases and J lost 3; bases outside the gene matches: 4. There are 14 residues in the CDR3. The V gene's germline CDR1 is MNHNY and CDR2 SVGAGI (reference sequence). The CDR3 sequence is CASSQQGTNQPQHF. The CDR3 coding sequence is TGTGCCAGCAGTCAACAGGGGACCAATCAGCCCCAGCATTTT.

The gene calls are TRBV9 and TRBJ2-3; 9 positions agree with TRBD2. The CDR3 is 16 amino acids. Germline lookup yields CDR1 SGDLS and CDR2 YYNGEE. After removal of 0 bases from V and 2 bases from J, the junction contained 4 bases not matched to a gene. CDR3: CASSVALAGTTDTQYF. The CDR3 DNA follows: TGTGCCAGCAGCGTAGCTCTAGCGGGGACCACAGATACGCAGTATTTT.

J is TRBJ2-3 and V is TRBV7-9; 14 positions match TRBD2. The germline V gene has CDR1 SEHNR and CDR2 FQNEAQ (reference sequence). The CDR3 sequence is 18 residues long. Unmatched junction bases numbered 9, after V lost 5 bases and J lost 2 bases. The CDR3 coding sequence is TGTGCCAGCAGCCCTCCCGGGACTAGCGGGAGTTACACAGATACGCAGTATTTT. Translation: CASSPPGTSGSYTDTQYF.

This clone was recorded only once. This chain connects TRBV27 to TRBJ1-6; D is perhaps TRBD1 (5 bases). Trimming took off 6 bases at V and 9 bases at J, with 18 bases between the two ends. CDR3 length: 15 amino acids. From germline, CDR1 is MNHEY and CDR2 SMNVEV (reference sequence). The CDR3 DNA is TGTGCCAGCAGGGGGGGAACGGTAGAACGTTCACCCCTCCACTTT. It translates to CASRGGTVERSPLHF.

The CDR3 sequence is CASSSAGTGGYEQYF. Here the CDR3 DNA reads TGTGCCAGCAGCTCTGCCGGGACAGGGGGCTACGAGCAGTACTTC. V is TRBV9 and J is TRBJ2-7; 11 nucleotides line up with TRBD1. There are 15 residues in the CDR3. The ends lost 4 bases at V and 3 bases at J; junction bases unmatched: 6. Per the germline V gene, CDR1 is SGDLS and CDR2 is YYNGEE.

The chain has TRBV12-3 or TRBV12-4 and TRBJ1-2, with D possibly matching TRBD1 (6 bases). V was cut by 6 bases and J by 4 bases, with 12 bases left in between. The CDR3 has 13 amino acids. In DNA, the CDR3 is TGTGCCAGCAGCCTCGGGACAACCTATGGCTACACCTTC. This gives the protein CASSLGTTYGYTF.

Written as DNA, the CDR3 is TGTGCCAGCAGTGAAGCTGCGACAGGGGCCACCGGGGAGCTGTTTTTT. Translated, it gives CASSEAATGATGELFF. The V gene is TRBV6-1, the J gene TRBJ2-2; 8 bases fit TRBD1. Trimming took 0 bases from V and 4 from J; bases not matched to a gene: 4. This CDR3 contains 16 residues. CDR1 is MNHNS and CDR2 is SASEGT in the germline V gene.

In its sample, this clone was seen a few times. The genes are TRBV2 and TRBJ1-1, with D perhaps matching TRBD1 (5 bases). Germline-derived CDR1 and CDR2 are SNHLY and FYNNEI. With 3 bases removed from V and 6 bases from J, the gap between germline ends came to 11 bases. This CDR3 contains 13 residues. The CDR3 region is CASSEVREAEAFF. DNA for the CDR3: TGTGCCAGCAGTGAGGTCAGGGAGGCTGAAGCTTTCTTT.

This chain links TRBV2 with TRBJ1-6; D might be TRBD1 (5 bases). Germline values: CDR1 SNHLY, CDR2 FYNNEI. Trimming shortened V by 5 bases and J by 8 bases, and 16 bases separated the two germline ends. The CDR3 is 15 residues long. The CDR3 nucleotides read TGTGCCAGCAGTCAGAACCAGGGTCTTGATTCACCCCTCCACTTT. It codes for CASSQNQGLDSPLHF.

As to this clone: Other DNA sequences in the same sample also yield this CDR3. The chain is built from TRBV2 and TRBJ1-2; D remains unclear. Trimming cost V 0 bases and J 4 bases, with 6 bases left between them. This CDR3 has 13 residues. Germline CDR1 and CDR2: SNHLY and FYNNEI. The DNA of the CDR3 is TGTGCCAGCAGTGAAGCCAGAGGCTATGGCTACACCTTC. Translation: CASSEARGYGYTF.

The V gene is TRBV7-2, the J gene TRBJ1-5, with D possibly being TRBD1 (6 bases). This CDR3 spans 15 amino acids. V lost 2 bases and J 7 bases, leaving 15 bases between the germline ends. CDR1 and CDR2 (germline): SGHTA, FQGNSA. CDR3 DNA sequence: TGTGCCAGCAGCTTATCCCAGGGGAACGGGCAGCCCCAGCATTTT. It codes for CASSLSQGNGQPQHF.

The CDR3 sequence: CASSETTGGVETQYF. The CDR3 bases are TGTGCCAGTAGTGAAACTACAGGGGGCGTGGAGACCCAGTACTTC. The chain joins TRBV19 to TRBJ2-5; the match to TRBD1 covers 9 bases. This CDR3 is built from 15 residues. From germline, CDR1 is LNHDA and CDR2 SQIVND (reference sequence). V dropped 5 bases and J dropped 5; count of bases not matched to a gene: 9.

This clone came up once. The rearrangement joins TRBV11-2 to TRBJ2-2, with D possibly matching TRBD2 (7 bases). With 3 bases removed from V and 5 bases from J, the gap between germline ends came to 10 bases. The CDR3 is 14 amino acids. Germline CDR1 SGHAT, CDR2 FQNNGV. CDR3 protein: CASSFRGGTGELFF. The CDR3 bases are TGTGCCAGCAGCTTCAGGGGAGGGACCGGGGAGCTGTTTTTT.

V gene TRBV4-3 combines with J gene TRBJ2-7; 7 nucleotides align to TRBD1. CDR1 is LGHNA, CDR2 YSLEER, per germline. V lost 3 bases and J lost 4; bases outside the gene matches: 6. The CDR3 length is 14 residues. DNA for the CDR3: TGCGCCAGCAGCCACACTAAACAGGGGTACGAGCAGTACTTC. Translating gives CASSHTKQGYEQYF.

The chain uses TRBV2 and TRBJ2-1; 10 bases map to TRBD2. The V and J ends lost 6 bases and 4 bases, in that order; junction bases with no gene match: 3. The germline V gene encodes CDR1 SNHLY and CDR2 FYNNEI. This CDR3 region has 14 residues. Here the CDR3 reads CASRQRGGYNEQFF. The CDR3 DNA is TGTGCCAGCAGGCAGCGGGGGGGTTACAATGAGCAGTTCTTC.

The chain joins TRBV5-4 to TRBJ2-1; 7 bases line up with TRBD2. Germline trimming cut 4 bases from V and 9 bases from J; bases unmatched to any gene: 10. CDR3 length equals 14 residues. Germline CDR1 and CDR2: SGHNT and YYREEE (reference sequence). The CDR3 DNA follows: TGTGCCAGCAGCCCACCTCGGGGGGAGGGTGAGCAGTTCTTC. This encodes CASSPPRGEGEQFF.

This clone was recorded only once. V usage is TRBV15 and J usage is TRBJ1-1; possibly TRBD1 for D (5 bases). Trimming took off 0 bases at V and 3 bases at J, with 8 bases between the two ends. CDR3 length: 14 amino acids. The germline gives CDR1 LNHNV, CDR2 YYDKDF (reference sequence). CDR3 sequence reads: CATSRDRGYTEAFF. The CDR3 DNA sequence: TGTGCCACCAGCAGAGATCGGGGGTACACTGAAGCTTTCTTT. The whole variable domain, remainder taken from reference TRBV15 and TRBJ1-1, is DAMVIQNPRYQVTQFGKPVTLSCSQTLNHNVMYWYQQKSSQAPKLLFHYYDKDFNNEADTPDNFQSRRPNTSFCFLDIRSPGLGDTAMYLCATSRDRGYTEAFFGQGTRLTVV.